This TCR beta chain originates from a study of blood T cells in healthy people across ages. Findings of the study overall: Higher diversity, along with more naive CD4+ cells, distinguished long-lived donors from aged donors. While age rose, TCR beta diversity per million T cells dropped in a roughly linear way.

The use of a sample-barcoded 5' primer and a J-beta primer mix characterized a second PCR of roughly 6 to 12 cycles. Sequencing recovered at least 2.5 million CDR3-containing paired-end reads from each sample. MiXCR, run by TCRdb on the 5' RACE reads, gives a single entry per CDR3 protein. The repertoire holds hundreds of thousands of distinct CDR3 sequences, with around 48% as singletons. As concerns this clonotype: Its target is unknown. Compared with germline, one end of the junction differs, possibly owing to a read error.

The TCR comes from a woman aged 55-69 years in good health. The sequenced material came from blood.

Here the CDR3 reads CACRRPNPIQPQHF. In DNA form, the CDR3 reads TGTGCCTGCAGAAGGCCCAACCCCATCCAGCCCCAGCATTTT. The chain links TRBV7-8 to TRBJ1-5, with D hard to call. The CDR3 covers 14 residues. Per germline, CDR1 SGHVS and CDR2 FQNEAQ.